This entry is about one T cell receptor beta chain. Germline values: CDR1 SGHVS, CDR2 FQNEAQ. V trimming: 2 bases; J trimming: 2 bases; junction bases outside the gene matches: 15. The CDR3 loop spans 18 amino acids. The study ran the assay at deep level. Per the authors' pipeline: Junction-only sequences without quality scores came from ImmunoSEQ, so filtering differed. Clones were sequenced by immunoSEQ multiplex PCR, and TCRdb holds only the in-frame ones, with some missing. Clonal size and the V and J genes are those of that table, whereas D and trimming came from the DNA. The sample shows about 1,500,000 clones, roughly 95% of them seen only once. This sample is part of a study of shared clonotypes between healthy human individuals.

Sequencing was performed on naive CD4+ T cells sorted from blood. The subset is: CD45RA+ positively selected. The chain links TRBV7-8 to TRBJ2-7; 7 nucleotides match TRBD2. The TCR comes from a man in his thirties or forties in good health. CDR3 residues: CASSLIALAETGTYEQYF. CDR3 bases: TGTGCCAGCAGCTTAATTGCGCTAGCGGAAACCGGTACCTACGAGCAGTACTTC.